This T cell receptor (beta chain) derives from a study of metastatic and nonmetastatic thyroid tumors. Background on the study: Samples came from malignant and benign thyroid patients, and repertoires were compared across blood and tumor or nodule tissue.

This clone has only a few counts. Its antigen is unidentified. The CDR3 has 14 amino acids. Germline V gene sequence: CDR1 KGHDR, CDR2 SFDVKD. V shed 3 bases and J shed 6 bases, with 12 bases lying between them. Study conclusions and caveats: Within blood and tumor, benign nodules reportedly had significantly lower TCR beta diversity than malignant thyroid tumors did.

Thyroid surgery had not been preceded by any treatment in any patient. TCRdb re-called the PCR reads with MiXCR. There are about 38,000 clones in the sample; around half occur only once, and approximately 25% lies in the top ten. This chain joins TRBV24-1 and TRBJ2-3; D is undetermined. This TCR came from a male donor with papillary thyroid cancer or a benign thyroid nodule (not recorded which). Some clones in this sample may be carry-over from other donors' samples. The sample consisted of tumor tissue. CDR3 protein: CATSDPSRADTQYF. The CDR3, as DNA: TGTGCCACCAGTGATCCCTCTAGGGCGGATACGCAGTATTTT.